The present entry profiles one TCR beta chain with its context. This specimen comes from a study of T cell changes during pregnancy in multiple sclerosis. Germline V CDR1 and CDR2: SGHRS, YFSETQ. With V trimmed by 1 base and J by 2 bases, 2 bases remained unmatched. This CDR3 comprises 15 residues. Clones were read by immunoSEQ multiplex PCR, and TCRdb kept only the in-frame ones, dropping some. The repertoire holds some 71,000 clones, with around 90% as singletons. This receptor was obtained from a female donor with multiple sclerosis, enrolled in a pregnancy study. The sample here was peripheral blood, taken after pregnancy. The chain carries TRBV5-1 and TRBJ2-1; the match to TRBD2 covers 8 bases. The CDR3 region is CASSLTSGPYNEQFF. CDR3 nucleotide sequence: TGCGCCAGCAGCTTGACTAGCGGACCCTACAATGAGCAGTTCTTC.